Presented here are 27 T cell receptor beta chains from one specimen sequenced in a study of spatial heterogeneity in lung cancer. MiXCR was run by TCRdb on the 5' RACE reads, yielding one entry per CDR3 protein. The sample shows 40,000 to 45,000 distinct CDR3 sequences, nearly 7% of them seen only once. As for time point: sample taken at primary tumor resection. The starting material was PBMCs, obtained at surgery. The receptor source for this set is a female donor with early-stage non-small cell lung cancer.

This clonotype was observed a few times. The rearrangement uses TRBV5-4 and TRBJ2-6; 7 positions agree with TRBD1. Trimming cost V 3 bases and J 1 base; bases outside gene matches: 13. CDR1 and CDR2 (germline): SGHNT, YYREEE (reference sequence). The CDR3 runs 19 residues. The DNA of the CDR3 is TGTGCCAGCAGCTCCGAGACGGGACAGTTAAAGTCTGGGGCCAACGTCCTGACTTTC. The encoded protein is CASSSETGQLKSGANVLTF.

This chain links TRBV2 with TRBJ2-6; D remains ambiguous. In germline, CDR1 is SNHLY, CDR2 FYNNEI. This CDR3 contains 13 residues. With 9 bases removed from V and 1 base from J, the gap between germline ends came to 7 bases. This CDR3 reads CARAPSGANVLTF. For the CDR3, the DNA is TGTGCCAGAGCCCCGTCTGGGGCCAACGTCCTGACTTTC.

This chain connects TRBV12-3 or TRBV12-4 to TRBJ1-5, with unresolved D. Trimming left V 2 bases short and J 4 bases short, with 12 bases between. CDR3 length equals 15 residues. CDR3 coding DNA: TGTGCCAGCAGTTTAAGGGCCAGCCCAAATCAGCCCCAGCATTTT. This gives the protein CASSLRASPNQPQHF.

This clonotype appeared many times. The chain employs TRBV3-1 and TRBJ2-2; 8 bases align to TRBD2. Germline V gives CDR1 LGHDT, CDR2 YNNKEL (reference sequence). The V gene end was trimmed by 4 bases and the J gene end by 5 bases; junction bases not matched to a gene: 9. This CDR3 spans 16 amino acids. The CDR3: CASSLRGGSRTGELFF. The CDR3 region has the DNA TGTGCCAGCAGCCTCCGGGGGGGTAGTCGAACCGGGGAGCTGTTTTTT.

This clonotype was found a few times. This rearrangement joins TRBV11-1 to TRBJ1-1; possible D gene TRBD1, 5 bases. The CDR3 length is 12 residues. Germline V gene data show CDR1 as SGHAT and CDR2 as FQDESV (reference sequence). V was cut by 5 bases and J by 6 bases, with 10 bases left in between. The CDR3, as DNA: TGTGCCAGCAGCATGAGAGGGGCTGAAGCTTTCTTT. This translates into CASSMRGAEAFF. Using reference TRBV11-1 and TRBJ1-1 for the parts outside the CDR3, the full variable domain is EAEVAQSPRYKITEKSQAVAFWCDPISGHATLYWYRQILGQGPELLVQFQDESVVDDSQLPKDRFSAERLKGVDSTLKIQPAELGDSAMYLCASSMRGAEAFFGQGTRLTVV.

The gene calls are TRBV7-9 and TRBJ1-6, with D perhaps matching TRBD1 (5 bases). CDR1 SEHNR and CDR2 FQNEAQ come from the germline V gene (reference sequence). The germline V and J ends were trimmed by 1 base and 8 bases, with 9 bases remaining between them. This CDR3 spans 14 amino acids. Here the CDR3 reads CASSLEGAYSPLHF. In DNA, the CDR3 is TGTGCCAGCAGCTTAGAAGGGGCTTATTCACCCCTCCACTTT.

This clonotype was counted at least ten times. The chain carries TRBV4-3 and TRBJ2-6, with a possible D match to TRBD1 (6 bases). CDR1 LGHNA and CDR2 YSLEER come from the germline V gene. V was pared by 4 bases and J by 4 bases, with 11 bases between. CDR3 size: 15 residues. DNA of the CDR3: TGCGCCAGCAGCCTTCACAGGGAAGGGGCCAACGTCCTGACTTTC. It is translated as CASSLHREGANVLTF.

This clonotype was seen repeatedly, ten times or more. The gene calls are TRBV7-9 and TRBJ1-2; 7 positions agree with TRBD1. The CDR3 runs 14 residues. V lost 1 base, J lost 8 bases, and 7 bases stayed unmatched. Germline-derived CDR1 and CDR2 are SEHNR and FQNEAQ (reference sequence). In nucleotides, the CDR3 is TGTGCCAGCAGCTTAGGTTCGACAGGGAGGGGCTACACCTTC. This translates into CASSLGSTGRGYTF.

This clonotype has a count of ten or more. The chain combines TRBV5-1 with TRBJ2-2; TRBD1 is a possible D gene (5 bases). This CDR3 has 13 residues. Per germline, CDR1 SGHRS and CDR2 YFSETQ. V lost 4 bases and J lost 6, with 10 bases in between. CDR3 region: CASSAQGSGELFF. For the CDR3, the DNA is TGCGCCAGCAGCGCCCAGGGTTCCGGGGAGCTGTTTTTT.

In this sample, this clonotype turned up many times. V is TRBV7-2 and J is TRBJ1-2; 7 bases agree with TRBD1. After removal of 5 bases from V and 0 bases from J, the junction contained 3 bases not matched to a gene. Looked up from germline, CDR1 is SGHTA and CDR2 is FQGNSA. CDR3 length equals 14 residues. The CDR3 region is CASSKGQTNYGYTF. Written as DNA, the CDR3 is TGTGCCAGCAGCAAGGGACAGACTAACTATGGCTACACCTTC. Based on the CDR3 plus reference TRBV7-2 and TRBJ1-2, the full variable domain is GAGVSQSPSNKVTEKGKDVELRCDPISGHTALYWYRQSLGQGLEFLIYFQGNSAPDKSGLPSDRFSAERTGGSVSTLTIQRTQQEDSAVYLCASSKGQTNYGYTFGSGTRLTVV.

This clonotype has a count of ten or more. The genes are TRBV7-8 and TRBJ2-2; 10 bases agree with TRBD1. The CDR3 covers 14 residues. Germline assignment: CDR1 SGHVS and CDR2 FQNEAQ. J was trimmed by 4 bases and V by 4 bases; bases with no gene match: 0. This CDR3 reads CASSWDRGTGELFF. The CDR3 DNA follows: TGTGCCAGCAGCTGGGACAGGGGCACCGGGGAGCTGTTTTTT.

In DNA form, the CDR3 reads TGTGCCAGCTCGCAACAGGGGGATTCACCCCTCCACTTT. Its translation: CASSQQGDSPLHF. This rearrangement joins TRBV18 to TRBJ1-6, with 8 bases lining up with TRBD1. Germline CDR1 KGHSH, CDR2 LQKENI. The V and J ends lost 6 bases and 8 bases, in that order; junction bases with no gene match: 3. The CDR3 is made up of 13 amino acids.

This clonotype was counted only a few times. The chain is built from TRBV6-2 or TRBV6-3 and TRBJ1-6; 8 bases are shared with TRBD1. The CDR3 sequence is 14 residues long. The V gene's germline CDR1 is MNHEY and CDR2 SVGEGT. Trimming cost V 5 bases and J 9 bases; bases outside gene matches: 6. The CDR3 DNA is TGTGCCAGCAGTCGGGGACAGGATTCTTCACCCCTCCACTTT. It codes for CASSRGQDSSPLHF.

The table lists this clonotype with a few counts. The rearrangement uses TRBV4-1 and TRBJ2-5; a weak D match, TRBD2 (6 bases). The CDR3 is 15 amino acids. Germline CDR1 MGHRA, CDR2 YSYEKL. Trimming took off 0 bases at V and 4 bases at J, with 12 bases between the two ends. The CDR3 is CASSQDWGRRETQYF. CDR3 nucleotide sequence: TGCGCCAGCAGCCAAGATTGGGGGAGGCGAGAGACCCAGTACTTC.

This clonotype was detected a few times. The rearrangement links TRBV2 to TRBJ1-2, with a tentative D call TRBD1 (5 bases). With 4 bases removed from V and 7 bases from J, the gap between germline ends came to 13 bases. From germline, CDR1 is SNHLY and CDR2 FYNNEI. This CDR3 has 13 amino acids. CDR3 protein: CASSVLTEAGYTF. CDR3 DNA: TGTGCCAGCAGTGTCTTGACAGAGGCTGGCTACACCTTC.

Ten or more counts support this clonotype. CDR3 in DNA: TGTGCCAGCAGCCGGACTAGCGTCTACACCGGGGAGCTGTTTTTT. Translation: CASSRTSVYTGELFF. V usage is TRBV7-2 and J usage is TRBJ2-2; TRBD2 agrees at 9 bases. Germline CDR1 is SGHTA and CDR2 is FQGNSA. This CDR3 has 15 residues. J lost 3 bases, V lost 5 bases, and 4 bases had no gene match.

This clonotype has a count of ten or more. The chain has TRBV5-1 and TRBJ1-6, with 8 nucleotides matching TRBD1. The V and J ends lost 4 bases and 10 bases, in that order; junction bases with no gene match: 4. The CDR3 contains 13 residues. Germline CDR1 reads SGHRS; CDR2 reads YFSETQ. In nucleotides, the CDR3 is TGCGCCAGCAGCCAACAGGGGGGCTCACCCCTCCACTTT. It translates to CASSQQGGSPLHF.

The sample holds many counts of this clonotype. The CDR3 reads CASSLTVTADFTDTQYF. In DNA, the CDR3 is TGTGCCAGCAGTTTAACGGTCACAGCCGACTTCACAGATACGCAGTATTTT. The V gene is TRBV12-3 or TRBV12-4, the J gene TRBJ2-3; D gene unclear. The V and J ends lost 2 bases and 2 bases respectively, with 17 bases between them. This CDR3 has 17 residues.

V and J are TRBV5-5 and TRBJ2-5; tentative D call: TRBD2 (5 bases). The CDR3 is 15 residues long. V gave up 1 base and J gave up 7 bases, with 17 bases separating them. The germline V gene encodes CDR1 SGHKS and CDR2 YYEKEE (reference sequence). The CDR3 nucleotides read TGTGCCAGCAGCTTGAACCCGGACTCACAATGGACCCAGTACTTC. Translation: CASSLNPDSQWTQYF.

This chain connects TRBV6-2 or TRBV6-3 to TRBJ1-5; a possible D gene is TRBD1 (6 bases). The CDR3 is 15 residues long. Germline CDR1 reads MNHEY; CDR2 reads SVGEGT. Trimming stripped 6 bases from V and 4 bases from J, with 16 bases between. DNA for the CDR3: TGTGCCAGCAGCCAACCAGGACAGCTGAATCAGCCCCAGCATTTT. Amino acid sequence: CASSQPGQLNQPQHF.

This clonotype was detected ten times or more. V gene TRBV5-1 combines with J gene TRBJ2-1; D is unresolved. Deletions cut 6 bases from V and 8 bases from J, with 18 bases between. From germline, CDR1 is SGHRS and CDR2 YFSETQ. This CDR3 comprises 14 residues. The CDR3 DNA sequence: TGCGCCAGCATCGAAATTTTTGGAGAGGATGAGCAGTTCTTC. It specifies CASIEIFGEDEQFF.

This clonotype was detected ten times or more. The chain joins TRBV13 to TRBJ2-1, with D hard to call. CDR1 is PRHDT, CDR2 FYEKMQ, per germline (reference sequence). V was cut by 5 bases and J by 10 bases, with 18 bases left in between. CDR3 length equals 14 residues. CDR3 bases: TGTGCCAGCAGCCCCCGCCCGGAGAGTCTCGAGCAGTTCTTC. Translation gives CASSPRPESLEQFF.

This clonotype was recorded many times. The chain combines TRBV6-2 or TRBV6-3 with TRBJ2-5; D gene unclear. The CDR3 is 14 residues long. CDR1 and CDR2 from the germline V gene are MNHEY and SVGEGT. V was shortened by 2 bases and J by 1 base, with 8 bases between the two germline ends. CDR3 DNA: TGTGCCAGCAGTTACACCAGATTCCAAGAGACCCAGTACTTC. Its protein product is CASSYTRFQETQYF.

V gene TRBV30 combines with J gene TRBJ2-2, with 7 bases aligning to TRBD2. Germline CDR1 reads GTSNPN; CDR2 reads SVGIG (reference sequence). The trim removed 6 bases at V and 4 bases at J, leaving 11 bases unmatched. This CDR3 is 15 amino acids long. Written as DNA, the CDR3 is TGTGCCTGCCCCGCGGGGGTGGGTGGCACCGGGGAGCTGTTTTTT. Translated: CACPAGVGGTGELFF.

A few counts support this clonotype. V and J are TRBV6-5 and TRBJ2-3; D is possibly TRBD2 (7 bases). Trimming left V 8 bases short and J 2 bases short, with 26 bases between. Germline lookup yields CDR1 MNHEY and CDR2 SVGAGI. CDR3 length: 18 residues. The CDR3 DNA reads as TGTGCCAGCCTCCGGACCGCTACCGGGGGGCTCCTCACAGATACGCAGTATTTT. The encoded protein is CASLRTATGGLLTDTQYF.

This clonotype has a count of ten or more. This chain uses TRBV29-1 with TRBJ2-3; the D call may be TRBD1 or TRBD2 (5 bases each). Trimming stripped 7 bases from V and 7 bases from J, with 15 bases between. The CDR3 has 12 residues. CDR1 and CDR2 from the germline V gene are SQVTM and ANQGSEA. DNA of the CDR3: TGCAGCGCCGTTGGGGGAGTCAATACGCAGTATTTT. Protein: CSAVGGVNTQYF.

The table lists this clonotype with many counts. V and J are TRBV20-1 and TRBJ2-3; 10 bases map to TRBD2. The germline V gene encodes CDR1 DFQATT and CDR2 SNEGSKA (reference sequence). The CDR3 has 15 residues. Trimming removed 3 bases from V and 4 bases from J; junction bases left unmatched: 7. CDR3 coding DNA: TGCAGTGCTAGGGGGCAGCTAGCGGGGGCAGATACGCAGTATTTT. Residues: CSARGQLAGADTQYF.